Following are 13 T cell receptor beta chains from one sample sequenced in a study of human T cells and chemical hapten exposure. Sample time point: patch test 1, 2 weeks after DPC sensitization. Treatment described: therapeutic diphenylcyclopropenone sensitization with weekly scalp DPC. From the RACE reads, TCRdb called clonotypes with MiXCR, one entry per CDR3 protein. Of tens of thousands of distinct CDR3 sequences in the sample, 9.8% were seen once. The material sequenced was whole blood, taken in connection with sensitization to the hapten diphenylcyclopropenone (DPC). Receptor source: a woman in her forties with alopecia areata. Some clones in this sample may be carry-over from other donors' samples.

The rearrangement joins TRBV29-1 to TRBJ2-1; TRBD1 agrees at 10 bases. The CDR3 contains 14 residues. V was clipped by 6 bases and J by 5 bases; unmatched bases: 7. Germline CDR1 SQVTM, CDR2 ANQGSEA. The CDR3 nucleotides are TGCAGCGTCTCCGGGACAGGGGTCGACAATGAGCAGTTCTTC. Its protein is CSVSGTGVDNEQFF.

The chain combines TRBV29-1 with TRBJ1-4; D is possibly TRBD1 (5 bases). CDR1 is SQVTM, CDR2 ANQGSEA, per germline. CDR3 length equals 11 residues. Between the trimmed V and J ends, which lost 6 bases and 7 bases, there was a span of 9 bases. Here the CDR3 reads CSVGDLEKLFF. The DNA of the CDR3 is TGCAGCGTCGGGGACCTTGAAAAACTGTTTTTT.

This clonotype was recorded many times. Written as DNA, the CDR3 is TGTGCCAGCAGTTTAGTCATAGTTCCCTACGAGCAGTACTTC. Residues: CASSLVIVPYEQYF. The chain links TRBV28 to TRBJ2-7; no clear D gene. This CDR3 contains 14 residues. CDR1 is MDHEN and CDR2 is SYDVKM in the germline V gene. Trimming left V 2 bases short and J 2 bases short, with 10 bases between.

Ten or more counts support this clonotype. The chain is built from TRBV7-9 and TRBJ2-2; 8 bases align to TRBD1. Germline V gene lookup returns CDR1 SEHNR and CDR2 FQNEAQ (reference sequence). V gave up 5 bases and J gave up 6 bases; unmatched junction bases: 8. This CDR3 region has 15 residues. The CDR3 here is CASSPGQVPAGELFF. CDR3 DNA sequence: TGTGCCAGCAGCCCGGGACAGGTACCTGCCGGGGAGCTGTTTTTT. The variable domain in full, with the rest retrieved from reference TRBV7-9 and TRBJ2-2, is DTGVSQNPRHKITKRGQNVTFRCDPISEHNRLYWYRQTLGQGPEFLTYFQNEAQLEKSRLLSDRFSAERPKGSFSTLEIQRTEQGDSAMYLCASSPGQVPAGELFFGEGSRLTVL.

This clonotype was detected ten times or more. The V and J genes are TRBV6-2 or TRBV6-3 and TRBJ2-3; D is perhaps TRBD2 (5 bases). This CDR3 is 16 amino acids long. Germline CDR1 and CDR2: MNHEY and SVGEGT. The V and J ends lost 5 bases and 0 bases respectively, with 15 bases between them. The CDR3 protein is CASSRPGLASTDTQYF. CDR3 nucleotides: TGTGCCAGCAGTCGCCCCGGACTTGCTAGCACAGATACGCAGTATTTT.

This clonotype was recorded at least ten times. This chain links TRBV7-6 with TRBJ2-1, with D tentatively TRBD1 (5 bases). CDR3 length: 16 residues. Trimming pared 1 base from V and 3 bases from J, leaving 13 bases between. Germline V gene sequence: CDR1 SGHVS, CDR2 FNYEAQ. The CDR3: CASSLVGQVFYNEQFF. CDR3 in DNA: TGTGCCAGCAGCTTAGTGGGGCAAGTCTTCTACAATGAGCAGTTCTTC.

This clonotype was seen ten or more times. This rearrangement joins TRBV11-1 to TRBJ1-1, with a tentative D call TRBD1 (5 bases). Germline-derived CDR1 and CDR2 are SGHAT and FQDESV (reference sequence). The CDR3 runs to 14 residues. Trimming took off 1 base at V and 6 bases at J, with 12 bases between the two ends. The CDR3 sequence is CASSLGKRGAEAFF. CDR3 nucleotides: TGTGCCAGCAGCTTAGGGAAGAGGGGCGCTGAAGCTTTCTTT.

At least ten counts were recorded for this clonotype. The chain recombines TRBV7-8 with TRBJ2-1, with 7 nucleotides matching TRBD2. With 4 bases clipped from V and 4 bases from J, the junction kept 4 bases outside the gene matches. The CDR3 is made up of 14 amino acids. CDR1 is SGHVS and CDR2 is FQNEAQ in the germline V gene. CDR3 nucleotide sequence: TGTGCCAGCAGCTCCTGGGAGGGGTACAATGAGCAGTTCTTC. It translates to CASSSWEGYNEQFF.

The V gene is TRBV7-2, the J gene TRBJ2-4; a weak D match, TRBD1 (5 bases). This CDR3 has 16 residues. Trimming removed 2 bases from V and 0 bases from J, with 11 bases in between. Germline V gives CDR1 SGHTA, CDR2 FQGNSA. CDR3 DNA: TGTGCCAGCAGCTTACCCGACAGTATAGCCAAAAACATTCAGTACTTC. This translates into CASSLPDSIAKNIQYF.

This chain joins TRBV6-9 and TRBJ1-1; D possibly corresponds to TRBD1 (5 bases). Trimming removed 7 bases at V and 0 bases at J, with 21 bases between. CDR1 and CDR2 from the germline V gene are MNHGY and SVAAGI. The CDR3 is 17 residues long. Here the CDR3 reads CASIGVIRGTLNTEAFF. CDR3 nucleotide sequence: TGTGCCAGCATAGGCGTAATTCGAGGGACTTTGAACACTGAAGCTTTCTTT.

This clonotype was seen ten or more times. The CDR3 is CASRPGQGNQPQHF. CDR3 coding DNA: TGTGCCAGCAGACCGGGACAGGGTAATCAGCCCCAGCATTTT. The rearrangement uses TRBV12-3 or TRBV12-4 and TRBJ1-5; TRBD1 agrees at 9 bases. V lost 6 bases, J lost 4 bases, and 4 bases stayed unmatched. The CDR3 runs to 14 residues.

At least ten counts were recorded for this clonotype. The chain has TRBV18 and TRBJ2-1; the match to TRBD2 covers 12 bases. The CDR3 loop spans 16 amino acids. CDR1 KGHSH and CDR2 LQKENI come from the germline V gene. V lost 3 bases, J lost 7 bases, and 7 bases stayed unmatched. The CDR3 bases are TGTGCCAGCTCACCTCCCGGGCTAGCGGGGGGGAATGAGCAGTTCTTC. This gives the protein CASSPPGLAGGNEQFF.

This clonotype was seen repeatedly, ten times or more. This chain uses TRBV30 with TRBJ2-2; TRBD1 might be the D (6 bases). Germline V gives CDR1 GTSNPN, CDR2 SVGIG (reference sequence). This CDR3 is built from 14 residues. V was pared by 2 bases and J by 5 bases, with 12 bases between. CDR3 coding DNA: TGTGCCTGGAGTCGGACAAGGGGGACCGGGGAGCTGTTTTTT. As protein: CAWSRTRGTGELFF.